The TCR beta chain described here comes from a study of CD8+CD57+ T cells in acquired aplastic anemia. Study-wide context: Sorted CD4+ and CD8+ cells gave an average of about 3.4 ug of DNA. Study outcomes and limitations: Patients and controls shared twenty-nine CD8+ CDR3 sequences. Controls and patients did not differ significantly in CD8+ Simpson's diversity.

This clonotype was counted at least ten times. Its antigen is not known. This CDR3 is 15 amino acids long. Per the germline V gene, CDR1 is SGHTS and CDR2 is YDEGEE. Unmatched junction bases numbered 2, after V lost 0 bases and J lost 2 bases. CDR3 and TCR beta VDJ profiling relied on a genomic DNA template. TCRdb re-derived calls from the reads in MiXCR, one entry per CDR3 protein. This table has around 200,000 distinct CDR3 sequences, over 60% appearing once. The TCR was taken from a human donor in good health. The rearrangement joins TRBV5-8 to TRBJ2-1; 7 nucleotides line up with TRBD1. Sequenced input: sorted CD4+, CD8+, or CD8+CD57+ T cells (not recorded which) from PBMCs. CDR3 amino acids: CASSLVTGAYNEQFF. CDR3 DNA sequence: TGTGCCAGCAGCTTGGTTACAGGGGCCTACAATGAGCAGTTCTTC.